Only a few counts were recorded for the clone carrying this T cell receptor beta chain. Antigen: not known. The source of the sample is a study of cytomegalovirus exposure and HLA in healthy donors. For the study at large: The study's early data release held around 85 million unique TCRs from HLA-typed donors.

Points from the study as a whole: 87-base-pair reads could not separate some V segments, including TRBV6-2 and TRBV6-3. Previously analyzed data showed that most TCR beta V segments were productive at a frequency of about 87% or about 30%. The study labeled 164 TCR beta chains cytomegalovirus-associated.

Germline CDR1 and CDR2: SEHNR and FQNEAQ (reference sequence). The CDR3 has 14 amino acids. Trimming took 6 bases from V and 6 from J, leaving 16 bases between them. Use of 60 Vbeta and 13 Jbeta primers characterized the PCR. Repertoires were generated with immunoSEQ multiplex PCR, while TCRdb's copy carries only in-frame clones and drops some. Found here are 250,000 to 350,000 clones, over 70% of them singletons; the top ten hold more than 0.3%. The sequenced material came from PBMCs. This clonotype originated in a girl aged 2-15 years in good health and CMV-seronegative. The V call is TRBV7-9, the J call TRBJ2-3, with D possibly TRBD1 on 5 matching bases. The CDR3 DNA reads TGTGCCAGCAGGTCCGACAGTTATGGGGATACGCAGTATTTT. This gives the protein CASRSDSYGDTQYF.